This T cell receptor (beta chain) was identified during a study of identical twins. Study-level points and caveats: Cord blood beta clonotypes present at high abundance carried fewer insertions; no such pattern appeared in memory repertoires. Beta out-of-frame sequences showed weaker excess twin sharing.

TCRdb processed the 5' RACE reads anew with MiXCR; each CDR3 protein has one entry. The top ten clones hold about 0.27% of a sample with roughly 1,500,000 distinct CDR3 sequences, around 33% of them seen once. A note on this clonotype: The antigen is undetermined.

V was clipped by 2 bases and J by 3 bases, with 16 bases between them. This CDR3 has 16 residues. Germline CDR1 reads LGHNA; CDR2 reads YNFKEQ. J is TRBJ1-2 and V is TRBV4-2, with D possibly being TRBD1 (5 bases). The clonotype originates from a newborn girl in good health. The sample was cord blood. The CDR3 region has the DNA TGTGCCAGCAGCCAACCTTCAAGGGGCAGAGACTATGGCTACACCTTC. Amino acid sequence: CASSQPSRGRDYGYTF.